The TCR beta chain described here comes from a study of blood T cells in healthy people across ages. Study details: When template switching was applied, about one barcoded beta molecule was captured per two T cells.

The CDR3 runs to 11 residues. Germline V CDR1 and CDR2: SQVTM, ANQGSEA. V shed 6 bases and J shed 6 bases, with 9 bases lying between them. Through a sample-barcoded 5' primer and a J-beta primer mix, a second PCR was run for roughly 6 to 11 cycles. From the 5' RACE reads, TCRdb called clonotypes with MiXCR, one entry per CDR3 protein. The table records more than 1 million distinct CDR3 sequences, 45% of them present only once. A single count supports this clonotype. Its antigen is as yet unknown. Broader study findings: Estimates based on one million T cells were treated as lower bounds. Strong correlation linked observed beta diversity and percent naive T cells. Measured against age, TCR beta diversity per million T cells decreased in a roughly linear manner.

Sequenced: blood. The clonotype comes from a woman aged 55-75 years in good health. This chain connects TRBV29-1 to TRBJ1-3; D is ambiguous. The CDR3 here is CSVRELNTIYF. CDR3 coding DNA: TGCAGCGTCCGCGAACTAAACACCATATATTTT.